Shown below are 32 T cell receptor beta chains from a single sample sequenced in a study of CD8+CD57+ T cells in acquired aplastic anemia. The use of genomic DNA as template underpinned the TCR beta VDJ and CDR3 profiling. TCRdb independently ran MiXCR on the reads; one entry per CDR3 protein. The sample lists about 220,000 distinct CDR3 sequences; 30% to 35% were seen once. Sequencing was done on a sample of sorted CD4+, CD8+, or CD8+CD57+ T cells (not recorded which) from PBMCs. The receptors shown here come from a human donor in good health, serving as a control.

The chain carries TRBV7-8 and TRBJ2-7; a weak D match, TRBD1 (7 bases). Germline lookup yields CDR1 SGHVS and CDR2 FQNEAQ. This CDR3 is 18 amino acids long. V lost 2 bases, J lost 4 bases, and 24 bases lay in between. CDR3 bases: TGTGCCAGCAGCTTATTCGGAGGGGGCAAGAAGCGGTATTACGAGCAGTACTTC. It codes for CASSLFGGGKKRYYEQYF.

There are many counts of this clonotype. CDR3 in amino acids: CSAGRLATDTQYF. The CDR3 DNA is TGCAGTGCTGGGCGGCTAGCAACAGATACGCAGTATTTT. The chain links TRBV20-1 to TRBJ2-3; D might be TRBD2 (5 bases). V was cut by 5 bases and J by 3 bases, with 12 bases left in between. The germline V gene has CDR1 DFQATT and CDR2 SNEGSKA (reference sequence). This CDR3 contains 13 residues.

The chain carries TRBV7-6 and TRBJ1-2; 10 nucleotides agree with TRBD1. The CDR3 contains 14 residues. V gave up 5 bases and J gave up 5 bases; unmatched junction bases: 5. Germline CDR1 is SGHVS and CDR2 is FNYEAQ. The CDR3 protein is CASSGGQGLYGYTF. The CDR3 nucleotides are TGTGCCAGCAGCGGGGGACAGGGGTTATATGGCTACACCTTC.

This chain links TRBV2 with TRBJ2-4, with unresolved D. V lost 1 base, J lost 0 bases, and 7 bases lay in between. Germline V lookup: CDR1 SNHLY, CDR2 FYNNEI. This CDR3 has 15 residues. The CDR3 region has the DNA TGTGCCAGCAGTGAAGGTCTGGGAGCCAAAAACATTCAGTACTTC. Its translation: CASSEGLGAKNIQYF.

The chain joins TRBV10-1 to TRBJ2-7, with a tentative D call TRBD1 (5 bases). This CDR3 comprises 12 residues. V shed 2 bases and J shed 5 bases, with 7 bases lying between them. CDR1 is WNHNN and CDR2 is SYGVQD in the germline V gene (reference sequence). CDR3 nucleotides: TGCGCCAGCAGTGAGGCAGGGAACGAGCAGTACTTC. It encodes CASSEAGNEQYF.

The rearrangement uses TRBV11-2 and TRBJ2-1; D is ambiguous. V shed 3 bases and J shed 5 bases, with 11 bases lying between them. The CDR3 has 14 amino acids. Germline V CDR1 and CDR2: SGHAT, FQNNGV. The CDR3 is CASSLLATNNEQFF. CDR3 nucleotide sequence: TGTGCCAGCAGCTTGCTGGCCACAAACAATGAGCAGTTCTTC.

This clonotype was seen a handful of times. This may be a read error: a much more frequent sequence differs by one nucleotide. The CDR3 end shows no conserved phenylalanine or tryptophan, and so a read error is likely. This chain connects TRBV2 to TRBJ1-2; D gene unclear. The ends were cut back, 8 bases at V and 8 bases at J, with 12 bases in the middle. Germline V gives CDR1 SNHLY, CDR2 FYNNEI. The CDR3 totals 11 residues. CDR3 sequence reads: CASEQVGGYTI. The CDR3 nucleotides read TGTGCCAGCGAACAAGTCGGCGGCTACACCATC.

A note on this clonotype: An end of the junction differs from the germline gene, which may be a read error. The chain recombines TRBV29-1 with TRBJ2-2; no definite D call. This CDR3 is 12 amino acids long. Germline CDR1 is SQVTM and CDR2 is ANQGSEA. The CDR3 coding sequence is TGCGGCGTTGAGGCGAACACCGGGGAGCTGTTTTTT. Translation: CGVEANTGELFF.

The J gene is TRBJ2-7, the V gene TRBV10-1; 9 bases match TRBD2. After removal of 3 bases from V and 4 bases from J, the junction contained 7 bases not matched to a gene. This CDR3 has 15 residues. CDR1 and CDR2 (germline): WNHNN, SYGVQD (reference sequence). CDR3 amino acids: CASSDGGGAWYEQYF. The CDR3 coding sequence is TGCGCCAGCAGTGATGGCGGGGGGGCTTGGTACGAGCAGTACTTC.

Ten or more counts support this clonotype. V usage is TRBV2 and J usage is TRBJ2-3; TRBD1 agrees at 8 bases. Germline V gives CDR1 SNHLY, CDR2 FYNNEI. The V and J ends lost 3 bases and 2 bases, in that order; junction bases with no gene match: 1. This CDR3 region has 14 residues. CDR3 sequence reads: CASSEDRATDTQYF. In DNA, the CDR3 is TGTGCCAGCAGTGAGGACAGGGCCACAGATACGCAGTATTTT.

The chain uses TRBV12-3 or TRBV12-4 and TRBJ2-5; D call uncertain. V was trimmed by 9 bases and J by 4 bases, leaving 12 bases between them. The CDR3 is made up of 12 amino acids. The CDR3 DNA sequence: TGTGCCAGTAGCCATGGGCCAGAGACCCAGTACTTC. It codes for CASSHGPETQYF.

This clonotype was counted at least ten times. The chain joins TRBV11-2 to TRBJ2-7; 9 bases align to TRBD1. The CDR3 covers 15 residues. Germline V gene sequence: CDR1 SGHAT, CDR2 FQNNGV. Losses at the gene ends were 6 bases for V and 9 bases for J; bases not matched to a gene: 15. As DNA, the CDR3 is TGTGCCAGCAGACCAATCCGGGACAGGGAAACAGGGCAGTACTTC. Protein product: CASRPIRDRETGQYF.

Notes on this clonotype: Since a much larger clone is just one base distant, this may be a read error. The chain links TRBV24-1 to TRBJ1-3; 7 bases line up with TRBD1. CDR1 is KGHDR and CDR2 is SFDVKD in the germline V gene. Trimming removed 1 base from V and 1 base from J; junction bases left unmatched: 12. CDR3 size: 19 residues. The chain's CDR3 is CATSDLVRPGTESGNTIYF. CDR3 nucleotide sequence: TGTGCCACCAGTGATTTAGTTAGACCGGGGACAGAGTCTGGAAACACCATATATTTT.

V gene TRBV7-9 combines with J gene TRBJ1-3; D is possibly TRBD1 (6 bases). Trimming left V 4 bases short and J 0 bases short, with 10 bases between. This CDR3 region has 15 residues. Germline loops: CDR1 SEHNR, CDR2 FQNEAQ (reference sequence). The CDR3 region is CASSSRTDSGNTIYF. The CDR3 coding sequence is TGTGCCAGCAGCTCCAGGACAGACTCTGGAAACACCATATATTTT. Variable domain in full (rest from reference TRBV7-9 and TRBJ1-3): DTGVSQNPRHKITKRGQNVTFRCDPISEHNRLYWYRQTLGQGPEFLTYFQNEAQLEKSRLLSDRFSAERPKGSFSTLEIQRTEQGDSAMYLCASSSRTDSGNTIYFGEGSWLTVV.

This clonotype was counted many times. This sequence joins TRBV7-9 and TRBJ2-2; D is undetermined. V gave up 3 bases and J gave up 5 bases, with 7 bases separating them. CDR3 length equals 13 residues. Germline assignment: CDR1 SEHNR and CDR2 FQNEAQ (reference sequence). The CDR3 is CASSFKGTGELFF. CDR3 coding DNA: TGTGCCAGCAGCTTTAAGGGAACCGGGGAGCTGTTTTTT. The full variable domain, rest sourced from reference TRBV7-9 and TRBJ2-2, is DTGVSQNPRHKITKRGQNVTFRCDPISEHNRLYWYRQTLGQGPEFLTYFQNEAQLEKSRLLSDRFSAERPKGSFSTLEIQRTEQGDSAMYLCASSFKGTGELFFGEGSRLTVL.

This clonotype was seen a few times. CDR3 amino acids: CASSSQGTQETQYF. The DNA for the CDR3 is TGCGCCAGCAGCTCGCAGGGGACCCAAGAGACCCAGTACTTC. The chain employs TRBV5-1 and TRBJ2-5, with D perhaps TRBD1 (6 bases). This CDR3 region has 14 residues. Trimming removed 3 bases from V and 1 base from J, with 10 bases in between. Germline V CDR1 and CDR2: SGHRS, YFSETQ.

The chain couples TRBV7-3 to TRBJ1-1, with 7 bases aligning to TRBD1. CDR3 length: 14 residues. Germline V gene data show CDR1 as SGHTA and CDR2 as FQGTGA. Germline trimming cut 5 bases from V and 5 bases from J; bases unmatched to any gene: 8. The CDR3 DNA is TGTGCCAGCAGCCTTCAGGGGGTGACGACTGAAGCTTTCTTT. Its protein is CASSLQGVTTEAFF.

This clonotype was found a few times. The genes are TRBV20-1 and TRBJ2-2; a weak D match, TRBD2 (5 bases). This CDR3 is 16 amino acids long. V was trimmed by 5 bases and J by 0 bases, leaving 16 bases between them. The germline CDR1 and CDR2 sequences are DFQATT and SNEGSKA (reference sequence). CDR3 sequence: CSARGITLANTGELFF. In DNA form, the CDR3 reads TGCAGTGCTCGGGGTATTACCCTCGCGAACACCGGGGAGCTGTTTTTT.

This clonotype was recorded at least ten times. The gene calls are TRBV7-3 and TRBJ1-6; no clear D. V was cut by 5 bases and J by 3 bases, with 14 bases left in between. The CDR3 has 16 amino acids. CDR1 is SGHTA, CDR2 FQGTGA, per germline. The CDR3 DNA reads TGTGCCAGCAGCCCCAGCGGACCGAGCTATAATTCACCCCTCCACTTT. It is translated as CASSPSGPSYNSPLHF.

This clonotype was counted many times. The chain is built from TRBV29-1 and TRBJ1-2; D uncertain. Trimming cost V 4 bases and J 5 bases, with 14 bases left between them. Looked up from germline, CDR1 is SQVTM and CDR2 is ANQGSEA. The length of the CDR3 is 13 residues. CDR3 DNA sequence: TGCAGCGTTGGGACCCCGGGCGGGTATGGCTACACCTTC. It is translated as CSVGTPGGYGYTF. Drawing the rest from reference TRBV29-1 and TRBJ1-2, the complete variable domain is SAVISQKPSRDICQRGTSLTIQCQVDSQVTMMFWYRQQPGQSLTLIATANQGSEATYESGFVIDKFPISRPNLTFSTLTVSNMSPEDSSIYLCSVGTPGGYGYTFGSGTRLTVV.

This clonotype occurred a few times. The chain carries TRBV9 and TRBJ2-1; no reliable D call. This CDR3 region has 13 residues. Germline V gene data show CDR1 as SGDLS and CDR2 as YYNGEE. Trimming took off 0 bases at V and 6 bases at J, with 7 bases between the two ends. CDR3 nucleotides: TGTGCCAGCAGCGTAGCAGCCCTCAATGAGCAGTTCTTC. As protein: CASSVAALNEQFF.

This clonotype was seen repeatedly, ten times or more. DNA for the CDR3: TGCAGTGCGAAACCGCCGGGGAATCAGCCCCAGCATTTT. Translation: CSAKPPGNQPQHF. The chain combines TRBV20-1 with TRBJ1-5, with unresolved D. Germline CDR1 and CDR2: DFQATT and SNEGSKA (reference sequence). Trimming took off 6 bases at V and 4 bases at J, with 13 bases between the two ends. The CDR3 runs 13 residues.

The CDR3 sequence is CASSLEGFRSEAFF. The CDR3 bases are TGCGCCAGCAGCTTAGAGGGTTTTCGAAGTGAAGCTTTCTTT. The J gene is TRBJ1-1, the V gene TRBV5-1; D is undetermined. Trimming took 2 bases from V and 7 from J, leaving 15 bases between them. CDR1 and CDR2 from the germline V gene are SGHRS and YFSETQ. CDR3 length: 14 residues. Drawing the rest from reference TRBV5-1 and TRBJ1-1, the complete variable domain is KAGVTQTPRYLIKTRGQQVTLSCSPISGHRSVSWYQQTPGQGLQFLFEYFSETQRNKGNFPGRFSGRQFSNSRSEMNVSTLELGDSALYLCASSLEGFRSEAFFGQGTRLTVV.

The sample holds many counts of this clonotype. V usage is TRBV11-2 and J usage is TRBJ1-2, with TRBD1 matching over 8 bases. The CDR3 is 15 residues long. Germline V lookup: CDR1 SGHAT, CDR2 FQNNGV. Germline trimming cut 2 bases from V and 2 bases from J; bases unmatched to any gene: 4. The CDR3 DNA follows: TGTGCCAGCAGCTTAACAGCAGGGGGCAACTATGGCTACACCTTC. It is translated as CASSLTAGGNYGYTF.

This sequence joins TRBV4-2 and TRBJ2-3; 10 bases match TRBD1. Germline CDR1 reads LGHNA; CDR2 reads YNFKEQ. This CDR3 region has 17 residues. V gave up 0 bases and J gave up 4 bases; unmatched junction bases: 7. This chain's CDR3 is CASSQDLRTGGADTQYF. The DNA for the CDR3 is TGTGCCAGCAGCCAAGATTTGAGGACAGGGGGTGCAGATACGCAGTATTTT.

As concerns this clonotype: The conserved phenylalanine or tryptophan is not found at the CDR3 terminus, so this likely reflects a read error. The chain carries TRBV7-8 and TRBJ1-3; TRBD1 aligns across 7 bases. This CDR3 is 14 amino acids long. CDR1 and CDR2 from the germline V gene are SGHVS and FQNEAQ. V lost 5 bases and J lost 2; bases outside the gene matches: 3. The CDR3 loop is CASSPDRAGNTIYL. The CDR3 coding sequence is TGTGCCAGCAGCCCAGACAGGGCTGGAAACACCATATATCTT.

The sample holds many counts of this clonotype. This chain joins TRBV6-1 and TRBJ1-1, with a weak D call TRBD1 (5 bases). The germline V and J ends were trimmed by 6 bases and 3 bases, with 14 bases remaining between them. CDR1 is MNHNS, CDR2 SASEGT, per germline. The CDR3 loop spans 14 amino acids. CDR3: CASSLFPGDTEAFF. The CDR3 DNA reads as TGTGCCAGCAGCCTCTTTCCGGGGGACACTGAAGCTTTCTTT.

The chain carries TRBV6-1 and TRBJ2-5; the D gene could be TRBD1 or TRBD2 (8 bases each). CDR1 is MNHNS and CDR2 is SASEGT in the germline V gene. This CDR3 is 17 amino acids long. With 6 bases removed from V and 4 bases from J, the gap between germline ends came to 24 bases. CDR3 loop: CASRMLAGGQVLETQYF. DNA for the CDR3: TGTGCCAGCAGGATGTTGGCGGGGGGACAGGTTTTAGAGACCCAGTACTTC.

The table lists this clonotype with many counts. The CDR3 DNA sequence: TGTGCCAGCAGTAGGACTGGGAACACTGAAGCTTTCTTT. Protein product: CASSRTGNTEAFF. V and J are TRBV2 and TRBJ1-1; no clear D. V lost 5 bases to trimming and J lost 1 base, with 8 bases between them. Germline V gene data show CDR1 as SNHLY and CDR2 as FYNNEI. The CDR3 length is 13 residues.

This chain connects TRBV19 to TRBJ1-6; tentative D call: TRBD1 (6 bases). The CDR3 sequence is 16 residues long. The germline V gene encodes CDR1 LNHDA and CDR2 SQIVND (reference sequence). Trimming stripped 3 bases from V and 7 bases from J, with 16 bases between. The CDR3 sequence is CASSIRINTGNSPLHF. CDR3 DNA: TGTGCCAGTAGTATCAGGATAAATACAGGGAATTCACCCCTCCACTTT.

This clonotype was counted ten times or more. The gene calls are TRBV2 and TRBJ2-3; D is tentatively TRBD1 or TRBD2 (5 bases each). Germline lookup yields CDR1 SNHLY and CDR2 FYNNEI. V was shortened by 6 bases and J by 0 bases, with 10 bases between the two germline ends. The CDR3 spans 14 residues. The CDR3 DNA is TGTGCCAGCAGGGGACCTGCTAGCACAGATACGCAGTATTTT. This sequence encodes CASRGPASTDTQYF. Full variable domain (outside the CDR3, taken from reference TRBV2 and TRBJ2-3): EPEVTQTPSHQVTQMGQEVILRCVPISNHLYFYWYRQILGQKVEFLVSFYNNEISEKSEIFDDQFSVERPDGSNFTLKIRSTKLEDSAMYFCASRGPASTDTQYFGPGTRLTVL.

The rearrangement joins TRBV12-3 or TRBV12-4 to TRBJ1-3; TRBD1 might be the D (5 bases). CDR3 length: 21 amino acids. The V end lost 3 bases, the J end lost 3 bases, and 30 bases lay between the germline ends. CDR3 sequence reads: CASSFLSVIRGREGGGNTIYF. The CDR3 DNA reads as TGTGCCAGCAGTTTTCTTTCGGTCATTCGCGGCAGGGAGGGAGGTGGAAACACCATATATTTT.